The T cell receptor beta chain under discussion was sequenced for a study of T cells after yellow fever vaccination. CDR1 is LNHNV, CDR2 YYDKDF, per germline (reference sequence). V lost 2 bases and J 6 bases, leaving 11 bases between the germline ends. This CDR3 has 15 amino acids. This clonotype was detected a few times. Each CDR3 protein gets one entry after TCRdb re-called the 5' RACE reads with MiXCR. Among 550,000 or so distinct CDR3 sequences listed, over 15% were seen once. The chain has TRBV15 and TRBJ1-6, with D unclear. The sequencing used PBMCs, collected 15 days after the yellow fever booster vaccination. This TCR came from a young man who received the YFV17D yellow fever vaccine. CDR3 residues: CATSRSGRANSPLHF. DNA for the CDR3: TGTGCCACCAGCAGATCCGGACGGGCTAATTCACCCCTCCACTTT.